The clone carrying this T cell receptor beta chain was seen ten or more times. Its specificity is unknown. Authors of the study amplified TCR beta CDR3 regions from RNA transcripts. The TCR CDR3 first-round RT-PCR relied on the HTBI primer set. TCRdb passed the multiplex PCR reads through MiXCR, listing each CDR3 protein once. The repertoire holds about 540,000 distinct CDR3 sequences, 40% to 55% seen once, with about 8.3% in the top ten. If no ophthalmopathy progression occurred within 18 months, Graves' hyperthyroidism was stable. Every diagnosis used clinical symptoms, serum thyroxine and TRAb, thyroid ultrasound and orbital computed tomography. The data were taken from a study of T cells in Graves' hyperthyroidism and ophthalmopathy. Study observations and caveats: For ophthalmopathy, model prediction preceded onset by a median 6.5 months.

The receptor was isolated from a woman aged 18-29 years with Graves' hyperthyroidism. The material sequenced was peripheral blood or thyroid tissue (not recorded which).

CDR3 in DNA: TGTGCCAGCAGCTTGAGCGTCTTTGATTCACCCCTCCACTTT. It is translated as CASSLSVFDSPLHF. The rearrangement links TRBV14 to TRBJ1-6; D is undetermined. CDR1 SGHDN and CDR2 FVKESK come from the germline V gene. The CDR3 is made up of 14 amino acids. V shed 5 bases and J shed 8 bases, with 13 bases lying between them.